This TCR beta chain was retrieved from a study of T cells after yellow fever vaccination. Study overall: Where fractions had low cell numbers, libraries were prepared from them with the SMART-Seq v4 Ultra Low Input RNA kit.

Study-wide findings and caveats: Most clones from primary vaccination were detected again post-booster (almost 98% CD4, more than 85% CD8). Clonotype sharing between CD4 and CD8 compartments was small.

Germline V CDR1 and CDR2: SGHTA, FQGNSA. Between the trimmed V and J ends, which lost 1 base and 8 bases, there was a span of 9 bases. CDR3 length: 13 residues. This clonotype turned up a few times. Its antigen is undetermined. As TCR cDNA was made by 5'RACE template switching, a universal primer site and UMIs were added. TCRdb re-derived calls from the 5' RACE reads in MiXCR, one entry per CDR3 protein. The repertoire consists of 550,000 to 750,000 distinct CDR3 sequences, with less than 15% occurring once and the leading ten covering 11% to 15%. This chain connects TRBV7-2 to TRBJ2-1; D remains unclear. The TCR sequence derives from a man aged 30 to 39 who received the YFV17D yellow fever vaccine. The specimen was PBMCs, collected on the day of the yellow fever booster vaccination. The CDR3 protein is CASSLVEIYEQFF. CDR3 in DNA: TGTGCCAGCAGCTTAGTAGAAATCTATGAGCAGTTCTTC. The complete variable domain, with remaining parts taken from reference TRBV7-2 and TRBJ2-1, reads GAGVSQSPSNKVTEKGKDVELRCDPISGHTALYWYRQSLGQGLEFLIYFQGNSAPDKSGLPSDRFSAERTGGSVSTLTIQRTQQEDSAVYLCASSLVEIYEQFFGPGTRLTVL.